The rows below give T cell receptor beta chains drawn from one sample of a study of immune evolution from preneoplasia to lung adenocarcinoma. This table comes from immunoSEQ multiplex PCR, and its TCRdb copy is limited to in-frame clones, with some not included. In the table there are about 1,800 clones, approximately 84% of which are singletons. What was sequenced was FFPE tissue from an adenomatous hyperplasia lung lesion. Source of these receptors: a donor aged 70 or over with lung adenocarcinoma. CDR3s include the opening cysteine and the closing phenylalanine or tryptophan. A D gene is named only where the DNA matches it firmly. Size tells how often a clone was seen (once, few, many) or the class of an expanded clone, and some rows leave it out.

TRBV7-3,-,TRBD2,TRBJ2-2,TGTGCCAGCAGCCCCCCGGGGGGAACGAACACCGGGGAGCTGTTTTTT,CASSPPGGTNTGELFF
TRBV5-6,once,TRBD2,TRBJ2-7,TGTGCCAGCAGCACCTCCAATGGGCTAGCGGGGGTAAACGAGCAGTACTTC,CASSTSNGLAGVNEQYF
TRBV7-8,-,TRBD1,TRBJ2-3,TGTGCCAGCAGCACTGGGACAGGGTGGACTAGCACAGATACGCAGTATTTT,CASSTGTGWTSTDTQYF
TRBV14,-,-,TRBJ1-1,TGTGCCAGCAGCCATGGGGGGGGTAGTGAAGCTTTCTTT,CASSHGGGSEAFF
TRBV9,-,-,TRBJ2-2,TGTGCCAGCAGCGTAAACAGACAGCTAAACACCGGGGAGCTGTTTTTT,CASSVNRQLNTGELFF
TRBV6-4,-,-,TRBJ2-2,TGTGCCAGCAGTGACTCGAACCCCGGGGAGCTGTTTTTT,CASSDSNPGELFF
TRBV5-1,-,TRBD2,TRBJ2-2,TGCGCCAGCAGCCCAACCGGGACTAGATGGGACGGGGAGCTGTTTTTT,CASSPTGTRWDGELFF
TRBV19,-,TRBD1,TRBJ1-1,TGTGCCAGTAGTATACCCGGGACAGCCGGGGGGCTGAACACTGAAGCTTTCTTT,CASSIPGTAGGLNTEAFF
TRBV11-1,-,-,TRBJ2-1,TGTGCCAGCAGCTTCGCCAGCTTGGGTGAGCAGTTCTTC,CASSFASLGEQFF
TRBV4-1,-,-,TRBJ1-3,TGCGCCAGCAGCCAAGATCCCAGGCTCGGAAACACCATATATTTT,CASSQDPRLGNTIYF
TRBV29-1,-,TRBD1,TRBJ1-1,TGCAGCGTTGAGAGTAGGGGGCGAGTTAACACTGAAGCTTTCTTT,CSVESRGRVNTEAFF
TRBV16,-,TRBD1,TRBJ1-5,TGTGCCAGCAGCTCAAGACAGGGAAGAGATCAGCCCCAGCATTTT,CASSSRQGRDQPQHF
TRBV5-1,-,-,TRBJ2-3,TGCGCCAGCAGCTGGGATCCCACAGATACGCAGTATTTT,CASSWDPTDTQYF
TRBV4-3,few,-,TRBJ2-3,TGCGCCAGCAGCCAAGCCCCTTATAAGCCGGACGGATCAGATACGCAGTATTTT,CASSQAPYKPDGSDTQYF
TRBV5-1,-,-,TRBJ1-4,TGCGCCAGCAGCTTGGCCGCCGCAACTAATGAAAAACTGTTTTTT,CASSLAAATNEKLFF
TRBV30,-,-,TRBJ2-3,TGTGCCTGGAGTGTACTGAAATCGGGGGATACGCAGTATTTT,CAWSVLKSGDTQYF
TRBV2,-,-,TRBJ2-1,TGTGCCAGCAGTGAAGGGATGAGGGGGAAGTTCTTC,CASSEGMRGKFF
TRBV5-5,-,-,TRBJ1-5,TGTGCCAGCAGCAATCTACCCCAAGGACCCCAGCATTTT,CASSNLPQGPQHF
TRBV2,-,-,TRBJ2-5,TGTGCCAGCAGTGAGTCCCGGGAAGAGACCCAGTACTTC,CASSESREETQYF
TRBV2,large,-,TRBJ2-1,TGTGCCAGCAGTGAAGGACCCCGGGGCTCATGGGAGCAGTTCTTC,CASSEGPRGSWEQFF
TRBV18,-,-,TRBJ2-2,TGTGCCAGCTCACCGAGGCTGGGAGGGAACACCGGGGAGCTGTTTTTT,CASSPRLGGNTGELFF
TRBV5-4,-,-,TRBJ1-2,TGTGCCAGCAGCTCACGTCGGGGGGCGCGAGGCTACACCTTC,CASSSRRGARGYTF
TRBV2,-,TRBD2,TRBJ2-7,TGTGCCAGCCGGGGGGTTAGGGTAGTAACCCTATTCTGGGAGCAGTACTTC,CASRGVRVVTLFWEQYF
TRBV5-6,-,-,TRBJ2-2,TGTGCCAGCAGCCTGGGGGGCGGAAACACCGGGGAGCTGTTTTTT,CASSLGGGNTGELFF
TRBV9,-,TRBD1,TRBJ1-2,TGTGCCAGCAGCAGGACAGGGGGAGATGGCTACACCTTC,CASSRTGGDGYTF
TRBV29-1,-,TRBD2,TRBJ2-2,TGCAGCGTTGAATGGTTCCGGCGGGAGGGGTGGGCCGGGGGGCTGTTTTTT,CSVEWFRREGWAGGLFF
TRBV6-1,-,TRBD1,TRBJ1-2,TGTGCCAGCAGCGAGGACAGGGGTTGGAGTGGCTACACCTTC,CASSEDRGWSGYTF
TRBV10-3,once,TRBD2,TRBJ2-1,TGTGCCACCCTGACTAGCGGGAGCCACAATGAGCAGTTCTTC,CATLTSGSHNEQFF
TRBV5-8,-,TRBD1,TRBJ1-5,TGTGCCAGCAGCGACGGACAGGGGGCAGCCCAGCCCCAGCATTTT,CASSDGQGAAQPQHF
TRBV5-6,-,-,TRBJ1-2,TGTGCCAGCAGCCCAGGTGACTATGGCTACACCTTC,CASSPGDYGYTF
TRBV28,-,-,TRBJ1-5,TGTGCCAGCAGTTTCTCTCAGGGTAGGGATCAGCCCCAGCATTTT,CASSFSQGRDQPQHF
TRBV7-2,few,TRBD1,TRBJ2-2,TGTGCCAGCAGATGGACAGGGGGCGCCACCGGGGAGCTGTTTTTT,CASRWTGGATGELFF
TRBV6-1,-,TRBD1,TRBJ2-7,TGTGCCAGCAGTTTCCGACAGGGGAACTACGAGCAGTACTTC,CASSFRQGNYEQYF
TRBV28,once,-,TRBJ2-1,TGTGCCAGCAGCCCCGGGGGAGGGCAGGGGGGAAATGAGCAGTTCTTC,CASSPGGGQGGNEQFF
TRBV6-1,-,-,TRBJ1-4,TGTGCCAGCAGTGAAGTACCCAATGAAAAACTGTTTTTT,CASSEVPNEKLFF
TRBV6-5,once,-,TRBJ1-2,TGTGCCAGCAGTTATCGTGGGAACGATGAAGGCTACACCTTC,CASSYRGNDEGYTF
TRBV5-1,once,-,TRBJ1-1,TGCGCCAGCAGCTTGGTTGCTGTGGGGAACACTGAAGCTTTCTTT,CASSLVAVGNTEAFF
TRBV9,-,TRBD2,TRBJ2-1,TGTGCCAGCAGCGTAGCTTGGGGGGGAACGGGAGGGCCCAATGAGCAGTTCTTC,CASSVAWGGTGGPNEQFF
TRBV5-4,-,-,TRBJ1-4,TGTGCCAGCAGCTTAGGGGCAGCGGATAATGAAAAACTGTTTTTT,CASSLGAADNEKLFF
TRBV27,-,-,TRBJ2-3,TGTGCCAGCAGGACTACGTACCGGGATTTTCTAGGTGCGCAGTATTTT,CASRTTYRDFLGAQYF
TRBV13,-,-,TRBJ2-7,TGTGCCAGCAGCCCCGGGGGATACGAGCAGTATTTC,CASSPGGYEQYF
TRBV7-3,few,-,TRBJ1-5,TGTGCCAGCAGCTTATGGGGTGCCAATCAGCCCCAGCATTTT,CASSLWGANQPQHF
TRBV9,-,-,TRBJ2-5,TGTGCCAGCAGCGTAGGGTACAGGGCAGATGAGACCCAGTACTTC,CASSVGYRADETQYF
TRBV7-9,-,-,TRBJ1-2,TGTGCCAGCAGCCCGGACGCTGGACATGGCTACACCTTC,CASSPDAGHGYTF
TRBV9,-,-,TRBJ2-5,TGTGCCAGCAGCGTAGCGGTCCAGGGTGGGACCCAGTACTTC,CASSVAVQGGTQYF
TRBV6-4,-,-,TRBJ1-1,TGTGCCAGCAGTGACGACAGACACACTGAAGCTTTCTTT,CASSDDRHTEAFF
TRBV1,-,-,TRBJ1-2,TGCACCAGCAGGTTCGTCCGTTTGTGCGAAAGCTATGGCTACACCTTC,CTSRFVRLCESYGYTF
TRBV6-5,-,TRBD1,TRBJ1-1,TGTGCCAGCAGTTACTCGGGACAGAATGAAGCTTTCTTT,CASSYSGQNEAFF
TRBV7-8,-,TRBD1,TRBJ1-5,TGTGCCAGCAGCTTAGTTGTAGGGGGCCGGCAGCCCCAGCATTTT,CASSLVVGGRQPQHF
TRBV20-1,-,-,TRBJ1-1,TGCAGGGGGGCTCGTGGGACTGAAGCTTTCTTT,CRGARGTEAFF
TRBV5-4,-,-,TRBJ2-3,TGTGCCAGCAGCTTGAGGCGTTCCACAGATACGCAGTATTTT,CASSLRRSTDTQYF
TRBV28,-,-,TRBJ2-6,TGTGCCAGCAGTCCCCTGGGGGAGGCGGGGGCCAACGTCCTGACTTTC,CASSPLGEAGANVLTF
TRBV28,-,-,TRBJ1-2,TGTGCCAGCAGTTTATTAGGAATATGGGGCCAGGGCGGAAGCTACACCTTC,CASSLLGIWGQGGSYTF
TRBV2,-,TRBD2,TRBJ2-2,TGTGCCAGCACCCTAGCGGGAGGCGGGGAGCTGTTTTTT,CASTLAGGGELFF